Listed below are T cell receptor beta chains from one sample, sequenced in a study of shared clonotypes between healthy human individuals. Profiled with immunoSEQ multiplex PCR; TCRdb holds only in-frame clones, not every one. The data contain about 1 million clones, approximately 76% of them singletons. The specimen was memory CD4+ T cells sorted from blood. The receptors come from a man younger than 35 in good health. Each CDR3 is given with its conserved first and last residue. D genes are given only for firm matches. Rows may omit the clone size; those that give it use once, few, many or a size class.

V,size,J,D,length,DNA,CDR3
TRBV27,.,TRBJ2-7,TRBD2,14,TGTGCCAGCAGTAGGAGCGGGGGCTTCTACGAGCAGTACTTC,CASSRSGGFYEQYF
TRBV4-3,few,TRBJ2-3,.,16,TGCGCCAGCAGCCAAGAAGTGGCGGCCCGGGGAGATACGCAGTATTTT,CASSQEVAARGDTQYF
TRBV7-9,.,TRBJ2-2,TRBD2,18,TGTGCCAGCAGCTTAGCCCCCAGCGGGGGAACCTACACCGGGGAGCTGTTTTTT,CASSLAPSGGTYTGELFF
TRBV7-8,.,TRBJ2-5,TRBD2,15,TGTGCCAGCAGCTTACGGGAGACTAGCATTGCGACCCAGTACTTC,CASSLRETSIATQYF
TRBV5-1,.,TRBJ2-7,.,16,TGCGCCAGCAGCTTGGTTGGTATGGGGGTTCGGTACGAGCAGTACTTC,CASSLVGMGVRYEQYF
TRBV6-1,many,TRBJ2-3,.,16,TGTGCCAGCAGTGATAGGGGGGCCGTTAGCACAGATACGCAGTATTTT,CASSDRGAVSTDTQYF
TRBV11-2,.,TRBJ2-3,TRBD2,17,TGTGCCAGCAGCTTGGGAAAGCGGGGGGCCTTGACAGATACGCAGTATTTT,CASSLGKRGALTDTQYF
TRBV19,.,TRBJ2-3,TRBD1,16,TGTGCCAGTAGTATCGGGGACAGGGGGAGCACAGATACGCAGTATTTT,CASSIGDRGSTDTQYF
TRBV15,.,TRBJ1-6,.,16,TGTGCCACCAGCAGAGAGGCAGGGGCGCCTAATTCACCCCTCCACTTT,CATSREAGAPNSPLHF
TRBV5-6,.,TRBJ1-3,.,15,TGTGCCAGCAGCTTTGGGGGGCTTGCTGGAAACACCATATATTTT,CASSFGGLAGNTIYF
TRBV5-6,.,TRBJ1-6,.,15,TGTGCCAGCAGCTTGTACGGAGAGGATAATTCACCCCTCCACTTT,CASSLYGEDNSPLHF
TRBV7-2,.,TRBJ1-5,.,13,TGTGCCAGCAGCCTAGGGGGGAGCCAGCCCCAGCATTTT,CASSLGGSQPQHF
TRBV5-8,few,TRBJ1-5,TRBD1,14,TGTGCCAGCAGCTTGAAGACAGGGAGTCAGCCCCAGCATTTT,CASSLKTGSQPQHF
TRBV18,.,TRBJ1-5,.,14,TGTGCCAGCTCACCCGAACATAGCAATCAGCCCCAGCATTTT,CASSPEHSNQPQHF
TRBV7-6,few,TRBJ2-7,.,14,TGTGCCAGCAGCTTAAATCTGGGGGCCTACGAGCAGTACTTC,CASSLNLGAYEQYF
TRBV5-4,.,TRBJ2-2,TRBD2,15,TGTGCCAGCAGCCCGGGACTAGCAAGGACCGGGGAGCTGTTTTTT,CASSPGLARTGELFF
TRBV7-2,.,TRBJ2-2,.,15,TGTGCCAGCAGCTCCACTAGGGGAAACACCGGGGAGCTGTTTTTT,CASSSTRGNTGELFF
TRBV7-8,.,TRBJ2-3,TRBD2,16,TGTGCCAGCAGCTTGAACAGCGGGGGACTCACAGATACGCAGTATTTT,CASSLNSGGLTDTQYF
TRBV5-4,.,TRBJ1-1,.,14,TGTGCCAGCAGCCCGGGACTGAGGAACACTGAAGCTTTCTTT,CASSPGLRNTEAFF
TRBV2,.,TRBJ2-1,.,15,TGTGCCAGCAGTGGGCTGAACCCCGCCGGAGTAGAGCAGTTCTTC,CASSGLNPAGVEQFF
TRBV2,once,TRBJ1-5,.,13,TGTGCCAGCAGTCGGGACGGAAATCAGCCCCAGCATTTT,CASSRDGNQPQHF
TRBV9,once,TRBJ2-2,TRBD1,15,TGTGCCAGCAGCGGACAGGGATCGAGCACCGGGGAGCTGTTTTTT,CASSGQGSSTGELFF
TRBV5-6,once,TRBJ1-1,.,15,TGTGCCAGCAGCTTGGGCGGACCTTTGAACACTGAAGCTTTCTTT,CASSLGGPLNTEAFF
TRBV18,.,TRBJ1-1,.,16,TGTGCCAGCTCACCCGGGGGGGTCGTGGTTGACACTGAAGCTTTCTTT,CASSPGGVVVDTEAFF
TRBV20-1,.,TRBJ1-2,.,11,TGCAGTGCTAGGCTTAGAAGGGGCTACACCTTC,CSARLRRGYTF
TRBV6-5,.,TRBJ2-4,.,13,TGTGCCAGCAGGGAGGCTAGAGTGAACATTCAGTACTTC,CASREARVNIQYF
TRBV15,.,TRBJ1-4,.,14,TGTGCCACCAGCAGAGATTACGGGATAGAAAAACTGTTTTTT,CATSRDYGIEKLFF
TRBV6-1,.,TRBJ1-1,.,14,TGTGCCAGCAGCTCCCCGACAGCGAACACTGAAGCTTTCTTT,CASSSPTANTEAFF
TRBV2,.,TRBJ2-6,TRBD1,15,TGTGCCAGCAGGGACAGGGGGCAAGGGGCCAACGTCCTGACTTTC,CASRDRGQGANVLTF
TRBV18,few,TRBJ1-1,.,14,TGTGCCAGCTCACCACGTCCCAGCTACACTGAAGCTTTCTTT,CASSPRPSYTEAFF
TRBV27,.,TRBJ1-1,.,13,TGTGCCAGCAGTCCCCATTTGTTCACTGAAGCTTTCTTT,CASSPHLFTEAFF
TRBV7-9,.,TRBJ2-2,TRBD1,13,TGTGCCAGCAGCGGGACAGAGATCGGGGAGCTGTTTTTT,CASSGTEIGELFF
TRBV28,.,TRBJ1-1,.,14,TGTGCCAGCAGTTTACCACACAGGAACACTGAAGCTTTCTTT,CASSLPHRNTEAFF
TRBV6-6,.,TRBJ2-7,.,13,TGTGCCAGCAGTTTCGGGGGCTCGGGAGAGCAGTACTTC,CASSFGGSGEQYF
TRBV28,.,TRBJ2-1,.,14,TGTGCCAGCAGTTTGCGGGGTTTATGGAATGAGCAGTTCTTC,CASSLRGLWNEQFF
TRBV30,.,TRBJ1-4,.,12,TGTGCCTGGAGTGTAGGGTTCGAAAAACTGTTTTTT,CAWSVGFEKLFF
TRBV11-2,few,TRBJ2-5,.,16,TGTGCCAGCAGCTTAGGGGGAAGGGCCTACCAAGAGACCCAGTACTTC,CASSLGGRAYQETQYF
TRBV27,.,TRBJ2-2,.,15,TGTGCCAGCAGGGGGATGTGGGTTGGCACCGGGGAGCTGTTTTTT,CASRGMWVGTGELFF
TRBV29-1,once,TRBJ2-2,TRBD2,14,TGCAGCGGGTCTAGCGGGAAGAACACCGGGGAGCTGTTTTTT,CSGSSGKNTGELFF
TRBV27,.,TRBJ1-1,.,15,TGTGCCAGCAGTCCCCGATCCCGGAGAAACACTGAAGCTTTCTTT,CASSPRSRRNTEAFF
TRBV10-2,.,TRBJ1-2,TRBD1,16,TGCGCCAGCGCAACAGGGGGCATTATAGCTAACTATGGCTACACCTTC,CASATGGIIANYGYTF
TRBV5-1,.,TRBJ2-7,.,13,TGCGCCAGCAGCTTGGTACACTTATACGAGCAGTACTTC,CASSLVHLYEQYF
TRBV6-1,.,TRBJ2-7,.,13,TGTGCCAGCATCTATTCTAGGACCTACGAGCAGTACTTC,CASIYSRTYEQYF
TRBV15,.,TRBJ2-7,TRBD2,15,TGTGCCACCAGCCTTACTAGCGGAGGACACTACGAGCAGTACTTC,CATSLTSGGHYEQYF
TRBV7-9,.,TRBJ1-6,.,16,TGTGCCAGCAGCCGTACTCCGATGACAGCAAATTCACCCCTCCACTTT,CASSRTPMTANSPLHF
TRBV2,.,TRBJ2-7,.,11,TGTGCCACCGCCGGGCCATACGAGCAGTACTTC,CATAGPYEQYF
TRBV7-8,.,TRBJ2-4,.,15,TGTGCCAGCAGCTCCCCAGGTCTCGAAGGGGACATTCAGTACTTC,CASSSPGLEGDIQYF
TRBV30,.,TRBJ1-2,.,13,TGTGCCTGGAGTTTTTATTGGGAGGATGGCTACACCTTC,CAWSFYWEDGYTF
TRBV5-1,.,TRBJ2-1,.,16,TGCGCCAGCACTCCCTCCGGAGGTAGCTCCTACAATGAGCAGTTCTTC,CASTPSGGSSYNEQFF
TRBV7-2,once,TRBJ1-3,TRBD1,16,TGTGCCAGCAGCATAACAGGGGGCAGCTCTGGAAACACCATATATTTT,CASSITGGSSGNTIYF
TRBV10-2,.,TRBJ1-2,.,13,TGCGCCACCTGGGACGGGCCGAACTATGGCTACACCTTC,CATWDGPNYGYTF
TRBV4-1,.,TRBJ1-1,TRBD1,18,TGCGCCAGCAGCCAAGATAGGGCCACAGGGGGCTTGGGCACTGAAGCTTTCTTT,CASSQDRATGGLGTEAFF
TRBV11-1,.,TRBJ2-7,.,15,TGTGCCAGCAGCGCGGACAGAGCTCCTTCCTACGAGCAGTACTTC,CASSADRAPSYEQYF
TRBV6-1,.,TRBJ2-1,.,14,TGTGCCGCCTTACGGGCGGGGGCCGACAATGAGCAGTTCTTC,CAALRAGADNEQFF
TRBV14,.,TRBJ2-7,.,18,TGTGCCAGCAGCCAAGAAGGGACAGGATACCGGCTAGCGGCCGAGCAGTACTTC,CASSQEGTGYRLAAEQYF
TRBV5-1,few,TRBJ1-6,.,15,TGCGCCAGCAGCTTGGTGGGGGAGCCCGGTTCACCCCTCCACTTT,CASSLVGEPGSPLHF
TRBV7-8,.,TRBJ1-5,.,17,TGTGCCAGCAGCTTAGAGGGCGGATTCTTCAGCAATCAGCCCCAGCATTTT,CASSLEGGFFSNQPQHF
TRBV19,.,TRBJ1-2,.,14,TGTGCCAGTAGCTCTCTAGGGGGTAGAGAAGGCTACACCTTC,CASSSLGGREGYTF